This TCR beta chain was identified during a study of blood T cell repertoires in COVID-19 (dated by TCRdb to about 2020). Study-level background: Samples from collaborators originated in the United States, Italy and Spain and spanned both the acute and convalescent phases of COVID-19. The prospective study material was composed of cDNA or gDNA derived from T cells, B-cell-depleted T cells, or PBMCs. Deeply sampled blood TCRbeta repertoires from subjects exposed to, actively infected with, or recovered from COVID-19 were included in the dataset. The repertoires were released in a freely available public database meant as a resource for research on the immune response to SARS-CoV-2. Samples came from the ongoing ImmuneRACE study (first 160 participants) plus 1,254 subjects from 6 global collaborators. Sample metadata almost always included a de-identified subject ID, COVID-19 status, age in years and sex. Where available, HLA class I and class II types were obtained from metadata supplied by the sample provider rather than from assay-based typing.

In the prospective study, participants were about 18 to 89 years old, resided in approximately 25 geographic areas of the United States, and were enrolled through a virtual design. In the prospective study, cohorts were assigned on the basis of participant-reported clinical history obtained from a screening survey and a study questionnaire. ImmuneRACE Cohort 3 recovered participants were defined by two consecutive negative NP/OP PCR tests, healthcare professional clearance, or symptom resolution. Mobile phlebotomists in the prospective study collected whole blood, serum and a nasopharyngeal or oropharyngeal swab from every participant. Additional blood draws and questionnaires over a 2-month period could optionally be provided by prospective study participants. Before DNA extraction, blood samples from the prospective study were shipped at room temperature or frozen. Results and caveats for the whole study, not just this receptor: The quantity of clinical and demographic metadata differed by source and by participant and was supplied without curation.

The CDR3 numbers 13 residues from cysteine through phenylalanine. The CDR3 DNA has 39 bases and is translated from base 1. Relative to germline, V is missing 1 base and J is missing 8 bases, with 2 bases of the junction outside any gene match. The germline V gene encodes CDR1 SGHRS and CDR2 YFSETQ. A remark on this clone: Its antigen is not yet known. Base-call qualities are not available, and no considerably larger clone is one nucleotide away.

TCRbeta CDR3 regions were amplified from genomic DNA by means of the immunoSEQ Assay, a bias-controlled multiplex PCR. The authors' pipeline ran thus. Nucleated cell counts per sample were estimated from amplification of reference gene primers within the assay. Sequence reads were collapsed and filtered to measure the absolute abundance of every unique TCRbeta CDR3 rearrangement. For each sample, productive Simpson clonality was calculated as the square root of Simpson's diversity index across productive rearrangements. In its TCRdb copy, this immuneACCESS table keeps in-frame sequences only and misses some clones. Where compared with another copy, unresolved V genes explain less than half of these, and the others have no known cause. From that table come the V and J calls and clone size; the DNA was used to work out D and trimming. Present in this sample are over 250,000 clones, roughly 86% of which were seen just once. The ten largest clonotypes hold about 1% of the sample.

Recombination linked TRBV5-1 to TRBJ1-4, with TRBD1 matching 7 junction bases. This TCR came from a woman aged 25 to 45 who had recovered from COVID-19. Sequenced sample: PBMCs or T cells enriched from blood (not recorded which). The CDR3 reads CASSLTGVEKLFF. The DNA is as follows: TGCGCCAGCAGCTTGACAGGGGTAGAAAAACTGTTTTTT.